This entry lists 21 T cell receptor beta chains sequenced from one sample in a study of T cells in Graves' hyperthyroidism and ophthalmopathy. Template material for amplifying TCR beta CDR3 regions consisted of RNA transcripts. During a first-round RT-PCR of the TCR CDR3, the HTBI primer set was used. In TCRdb, the multiplex PCR reads were re-called with MiXCR into one record per CDR3 protein. The data contain hundreds of thousands of distinct CDR3 sequences, less than 45% of them singletons. Sequenced sample: peripheral blood or thyroid tissue (not recorded which). The receptor set was obtained from an adult man with Graves' disease, either hyperthyroidism or ophthalmopathy (not recorded which).

The genes are TRBV12-3 or TRBV12-4 and TRBJ1-4, with unresolved D. The ends were cut back, 5 bases at V and 8 bases at J, with 15 bases in the middle. The CDR3 has 14 amino acids. The CDR3 sequence is CASSLQSPGEKLFF. CDR3 sequence (DNA): TGTGCCAGCAGTCTTCAGTCCCCTGGGGAAAAACTGTTTTTT.

At least ten counts were recorded for this clonotype. The rearrangement links TRBV12-3 or TRBV12-4 to TRBJ2-5, with 8 bases lining up with TRBD1. The ends lost 6 bases at V and 5 bases at J; junction bases unmatched: 5. The CDR3 extends over 13 amino acids. CDR3 amino acids: CASSDRGEETQYF. In DNA form, the CDR3 reads TGTGCCAGCAGCGACAGGGGCGAGGAGACCCAGTACTTC.

Written as DNA, the CDR3 is TGTGCCACCAGCAGCTCTTATGGGAATTCACCCCTCCACTTT. This encodes CATSSSYGNSPLHF. J is TRBJ1-6 and V is TRBV15; D remains unclear. The CDR3 is made up of 14 amino acids. With 3 bases removed from V and 7 bases from J, the gap between germline ends came to 10 bases. The germline gives CDR1 LNHNV, CDR2 YYDKDF (reference sequence).

This chain links TRBV19 with TRBJ1-5, with D unresolved. The CDR3 has 16 amino acids. Per the germline V gene, CDR1 is LNHDA and CDR2 is SQIVND (reference sequence). Trimming left V 4 bases short and J 4 bases short, with 17 bases between. The CDR3 loop reads CASSNSKGIRNQPQHF. CDR3 nucleotide sequence: TGTGCCAGTAGTAATTCAAAAGGGATACGAAATCAGCCCCAGCATTTT.

Notes on this clonotype: With a much larger clone just one base away, this may be a read error. The rearrangement links TRBV6-6 to TRBJ1-2; no firm D call. CDR3 length: 13 amino acids. CDR1 MNHNY and CDR2 SVGAGI come from the germline V gene (reference sequence). CDR3 nucleotide sequence: TGCGCCAGCAGTGAGTCATCACGGCCTGACTACACCTTC. Its protein is CASSESSRPDYTF.

At least ten counts were recorded for this clonotype. The chain combines TRBV19 with TRBJ1-2; possibly TRBD1 for D (5 bases). The ends were cut back, 7 bases at V and 4 bases at J, with 10 bases in the middle. This CDR3 is 12 amino acids long. CDR1 LNHDA and CDR2 SQIVND come from the germline V gene (reference sequence). For the CDR3, the DNA is TGTGCCAGTACAGGGCATGGCTATGGCTACACCTTC. This sequence encodes CASTGHGYGYTF.

On this clonotype itself: Since a much larger clone is just one base distant, this may be a read error. CDR3 sequence reads: CASSFYGRETLYF. As DNA, the CDR3 is TGTGCCAGCAGCTTTTACGGGCGGGAGACCCTGTACTTC. The chain is built from TRBV7-8 and TRBJ2-5; TRBD2 aligns across 7 bases. Germline V gene data show CDR1 as SGHVS and CDR2 as FQNEAQ. The CDR3 is 13 residues long.

The sample holds one count of this clonotype. This chain uses TRBV10-3 with TRBJ1-5; D not resolved. The V and J ends lost 3 bases and 2 bases respectively, with 8 bases between them. Looked up from germline, CDR1 is ENHRY and CDR2 is SYGVKD. The CDR3 consists of 14 residues. CDR3 in DNA: TGTGCCATCAGTGACACGGCGGGCAATCAGCCCCAGCATTTT. It codes for CAISDTAGNQPQHF.

The CDR3, as DNA: TGTGCCATCAGTGGGGACAGGAATACCGAAAATGAAAAACTGTTTTTT. Translation: CAISGDRNTENEKLFF. V is TRBV10-3 and J is TRBJ1-4; 8 bases are shared with TRBD1. From germline, CDR1 is ENHRY and CDR2 SYGVKD. The CDR3 contains 16 residues. The J segment lost 5 bases and the V segment lost 4 bases, leaving 9 bases of the junction unmatched.

The rearrangement links TRBV12-3 or TRBV12-4 to TRBJ1-1; no firm D call. The length of the CDR3 is 13 residues. With 6 bases removed from V and 0 bases from J, the gap between germline ends came to 8 bases. Here the CDR3 reads CASRDVMNTEAFF. Here the CDR3 DNA reads TGTGCCAGCAGAGACGTCATGAACACTGAAGCTTTCTTT.

Comments on this clonotype: This CDR3 is missing its conserved last phenylalanine or tryptophan, likely due to a read error. The chain couples TRBV11-2 to TRBJ1-1; D ambiguous. CDR3 size: 16 residues. CDR1 is SGHAT, CDR2 FQNNGV, per germline. Deletions cut 5 bases from V and 1 base from J, with 17 bases between. This CDR3 reads CASSLTISGSNTEAFS. The CDR3 nucleotides are TGTGCCAGCAGCCTTACGATTTCAGGATCGAACACTGAAGCTTTCTCT.

The V call is TRBV7-9, the J call TRBJ1-2; D is undetermined. The germline gives CDR1 SEHNR, CDR2 FQNEAQ (reference sequence). V was trimmed by 7 bases and J by 5 bases, leaving 11 bases between them. This CDR3 spans 12 amino acids. The CDR3 sequence: CASTSLIYGYTF. For the CDR3, the DNA is TGTGCCAGCACCTCCTTAATTTATGGCTACACCTTC.

This clonotype was observed a handful of times. This chain links TRBV12-3 or TRBV12-4 with TRBJ2-7; 8 bases agree with TRBD1. There are 12 residues in the CDR3. J gave up 7 bases and V 4 bases, and 3 bases lay outside the gene matches. CDR3 nucleotide sequence: TGTGCCAGCAGTTACCGGACAGGGGAGCAGTACTTC. Its translation is CASSYRTGEQYF.

V and J are TRBV20-1 and TRBJ1-6; a possible D gene is TRBD1 (5 bases). The CDR3 is made up of 17 amino acids. Trimming removed 6 bases at V and 7 bases at J, with 25 bases between. CDR1 and CDR2 (germline): DFQATT, SNEGSKA (reference sequence). The CDR3 here is CSASSELGDLENSPLHF. The CDR3 DNA reads as TGCAGTGCCAGCAGTGAGTTAGGGGATCTCGAGAATTCACCCCTCCACTTT.

The chain uses TRBV5-1 and TRBJ2-7; possible D gene TRBD2, 6 bases. CDR1 and CDR2 (germline): SGHRS, YFSETQ. The V end lost 3 bases, the J end lost 3 bases, and 10 bases lay between the germline ends. This CDR3 has 13 amino acids. CDR3 sequence (DNA): TGCGCCAGCAGCTCGGGACTGCACTACGAGCAGTACTTC. Translated, it gives CASSSGLHYEQYF.

This clonotype showed up many times. The chain couples TRBV29-1 to TRBJ1-1; D uncertain. V lost 6 bases and J lost 7, with 9 bases in between. The V gene's germline CDR1 is SQVTM and CDR2 ANQGSEA. This CDR3 spans 10 amino acids. The CDR3, as DNA: TGCAGCGTGTCAACAAATGAAGCTTTCTTT. It yields the protein CSVSTNEAFF.

In this sample, this clonotype turned up once. A read error may explain this, as a much larger clone is one base away. This sequence joins TRBV10-3 and TRBJ1-6; perhaps TRBD1 as D (5 bases). The germline gives CDR1 ENHRY, CDR2 SYGVKD. This CDR3 comprises 19 residues. DNA for the CDR3: TGTGCCATCAGTGAGTCGAGTTTAGGGGCAAGCTCCTATAATTCACCCCCCCACTTT. Translating it yields CAISESSLGASSYNSPPHF.

About this clonotype: One end of the junction varies from germline; a read error may be responsible. This chain uses TRBV7-8 with TRBJ1-1, with 8 bases matching TRBD1. CDR3 length: 18 amino acids. Per germline, CDR1 SGHVS and CDR2 FQNEAQ. CDR3 nucleotide sequence: TGCGCCAGCAGCTCCTCTGGACAGGGAAATCCTTTGAACACTGAAGCTTTCTTT. The encoded protein is CASSSSGQGNPLNTEAFF.

V usage is TRBV29-1 and J usage is TRBJ2-5; unclear D gene. Germline assignment: CDR1 SQVTM and CDR2 ANQGSEA. V lost 8 bases to trimming and J lost 5 bases, with 12 bases between them. The CDR3 contains 11 residues. The CDR3 coding sequence is TGCAGCTTGGCCAGGCGGGAGACCCAGTACTTC. This gives the protein CSLARRETQYF.

The chain joins TRBV20-1 to TRBJ2-7; possible D gene TRBD2, 6 bases. The CDR3 is 15 residues long. Between the trimmed V and J ends, which lost 6 bases and 1 base, there was a span of 19 bases. Germline V lookup: CDR1 DFQATT, CDR2 SNEGSKA (reference sequence). CDR3 bases: TGCAGTGCGATTACAAGCGGGCCCTCTTCCTACGAGCAGTACTTC. Protein product: CSAITSGPSSYEQYF.

This clonotype has a handful of counts. The rearrangement joins TRBV9 to TRBJ2-7, with 9 bases lining up with TRBD2. The V gene end was trimmed by 4 bases and the J gene end by 0 bases; junction bases not matched to a gene: 11. This CDR3 has 17 amino acids. The V gene's germline CDR1 is SGDLS and CDR2 YYNGEE. The CDR3 DNA is TGTGCCAGCAGCCCAGGTGACGAGACTAGCGGCTCCTACGAGCAGTACTTC. It specifies CASSPGDETSGSYEQYF.